The subject of this entry is one T cell receptor beta chain. What it recognizes is unknown. This entry is derived from a study of cytomegalovirus exposure and HLA in healthy donors. Study findings and constraints: The study reported that TCR beta sequences accurately predicted HLA-A and HLA-B alleles in most subjects.

The primer mix had 60 Vbeta and 13 Jbeta primers. Produced via immunoSEQ multiplex PCR; TCRdb's table is partial and in-frame only. This table has under 80,000 clones, approximately 71% appearing once. Material: PBMCs. This sequence originates from a woman between 35 and 50 years old in good health and CMV-seronegative.

The CDR3 sequence: CASSLRGQGTGGYTEAFF. CDR3 coding DNA: TGTGCCAGCAGTTTAAGAGGACAGGGGACCGGTGGGTACACTGAAGCTTTCTTT. This rearrangement joins TRBV28 to TRBJ1-1; TRBD1 matches at 9 bases. Germline values: CDR1 MDHEN, CDR2 SYDVKM. V lost 2 bases to trimming and J lost 3 bases; unmatched junction nucleotides: 13. This CDR3 has 18 residues.